The text below deals with one T cell receptor beta chain. At one end, the junction sequence differs from germline, possibly due to a read error. Germline V gene sequence: CDR1 LNHDA, CDR2 SQIVND (reference sequence). CDR3 size: 12 residues. The source of the sample is a study of CDR3 diversity in severe acne. TCRdb redid the calling of the PCR reads with MiXCR, one entry per CDR3 protein. Found here are approximately 80,000 distinct CDR3 sequences, 45% to 60% of them singletons; the top ten hold roughly an eighth. The TCR sequence derives from a male donor in good health, without acne. The chain carries TRBV19 and TRBJ1-2, with 7 bases that match TRBD1. Source material: blood. The CDR3 DNA sequence: TGTGTCAGTAGTCGGGACAGTCTCGGCTACACCTTC. Translation gives CVSSRDSLGYTF.